This TCR beta chain was identified during a study of T cell clonality in common variable immunodeficiency. The CDR3 contains 13 residues. Germline CDR1 is SGHTS and CDR2 is YDEGEE. Trimming took off 9 bases at V and 0 bases at J, with 13 bases between the two ends. General observations from the study: Reportedly, TCR beta sequences from common variable immunodeficiency showed fewer deletions and N-nucleotide insertions. The cause of increased CVID clonality remains unclear without subpopulation sequencing. Fewer TCRbeta clones were shared among CVID subjects than controls.

This clone showed up many times. Antigen unknown. The read falls 3 residues short of the CDR3 end, and the missing part is taken from the germline J gene. Control and CVID samples contributed equal amounts of genomic DNA. Assay used: immunoSEQ multiplex PCR; TCRdb lists only in-frame clones, some missing. The data list 30,000 to 40,000 clones, none observed once; about 9.9% falls to the top ten. The clonotype comes from a person between 18 and 69 years old in good health. V gene TRBV5-8 combines with J gene TRBJ2-7, with D uncertain. The source material was peripheral blood mononuclear cells. The sequenced CDR3 bases are TGTGCCACCCAAACCGGGTTCTCCTACGAG. It yields the protein CATQTGFSYE. The full CDR3 is CATQTGFSYEQYF.